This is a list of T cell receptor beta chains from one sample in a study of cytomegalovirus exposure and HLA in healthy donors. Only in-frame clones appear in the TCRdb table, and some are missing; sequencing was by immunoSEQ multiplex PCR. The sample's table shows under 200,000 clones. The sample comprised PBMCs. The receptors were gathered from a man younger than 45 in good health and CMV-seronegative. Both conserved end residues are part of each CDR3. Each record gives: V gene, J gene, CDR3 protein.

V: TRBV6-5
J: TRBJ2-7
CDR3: CASSYLTGGGYEQYF

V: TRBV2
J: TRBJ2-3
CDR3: CAKQTSGGADTQYF

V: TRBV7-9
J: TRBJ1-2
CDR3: CASGHRGQGTGGYTF

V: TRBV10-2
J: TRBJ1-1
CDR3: CASRDPDRGNTEAFF

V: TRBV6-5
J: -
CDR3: CASRVSGISYEQYF

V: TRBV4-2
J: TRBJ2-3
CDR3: CASSQEVWEGVTDTQYF

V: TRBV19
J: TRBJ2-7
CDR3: CASSIVVAGGSGDEQYF

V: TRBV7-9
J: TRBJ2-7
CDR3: CASSLGGGFYEQYF

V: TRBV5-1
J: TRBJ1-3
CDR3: CASSLAVSPGNTIYF

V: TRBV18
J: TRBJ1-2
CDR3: CASSPAQGVYGYTF

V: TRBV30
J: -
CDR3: CAWSVSQVHEQYF

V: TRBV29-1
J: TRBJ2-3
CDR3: CSVVPTEPDTQYF

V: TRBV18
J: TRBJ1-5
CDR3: CASSPGQGTNQPQHF

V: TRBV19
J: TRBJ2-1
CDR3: CASSSREPINEQFF

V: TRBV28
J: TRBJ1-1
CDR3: CASTTGPGGRAFF

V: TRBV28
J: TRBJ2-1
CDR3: CASSLWTLGKINNEQFF

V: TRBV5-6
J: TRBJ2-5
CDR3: CASSLPGQQETQYF

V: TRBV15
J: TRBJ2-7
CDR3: CATSREYRYEQYF

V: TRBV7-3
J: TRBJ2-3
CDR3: CASSVGLARADTQYF

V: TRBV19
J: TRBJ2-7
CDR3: CASSIARAAGEYEQYF

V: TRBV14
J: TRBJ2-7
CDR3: CASSLTGEQYF

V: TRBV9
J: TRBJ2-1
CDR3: CASSTSGTSYNEQFF

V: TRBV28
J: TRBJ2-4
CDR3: CASTRRVGGDNIQYF

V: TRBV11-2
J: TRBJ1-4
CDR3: CASSLENVLPNEKLFF

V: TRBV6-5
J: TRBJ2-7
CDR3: CASRARGASSYEQYF

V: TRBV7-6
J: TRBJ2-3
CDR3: CASSLTGQGLNTQYF

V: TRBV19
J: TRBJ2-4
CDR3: CASNEGTVKNIQYF

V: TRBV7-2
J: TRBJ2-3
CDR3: CASSQSYPADTQYF

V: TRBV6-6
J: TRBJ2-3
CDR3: CASSYSRLALGTQYF

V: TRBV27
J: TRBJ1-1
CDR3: CASSSGQNTEAFF

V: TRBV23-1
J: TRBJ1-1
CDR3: CASSQSSVSGKDTEAFF

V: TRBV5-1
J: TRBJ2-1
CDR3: CASSLLSGKHNEQFF

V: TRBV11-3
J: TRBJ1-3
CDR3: CASSLSGQGGLTLHF

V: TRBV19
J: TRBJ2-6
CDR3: CASISRGYSGANVLTF

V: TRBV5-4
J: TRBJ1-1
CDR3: CASSLPGGRNTEAFF

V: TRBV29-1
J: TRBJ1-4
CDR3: CSVADDREKLFF

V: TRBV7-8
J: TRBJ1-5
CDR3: CASSLNRGYQPQHF

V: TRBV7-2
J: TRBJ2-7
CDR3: CASSVLRVSYEQYF

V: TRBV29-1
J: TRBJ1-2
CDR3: CSVVGVLGYGYTF

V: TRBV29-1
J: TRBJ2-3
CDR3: CSVGGMGRGQTILTDTQYF

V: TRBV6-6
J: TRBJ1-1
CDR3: CASSYSEGAITEAFF

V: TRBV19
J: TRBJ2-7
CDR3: CASRSQGAGKYEQYF

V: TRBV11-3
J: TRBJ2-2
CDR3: CASSLFGGANTGELFF

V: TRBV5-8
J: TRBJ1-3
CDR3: CASSLMAGMSSGNTIYF

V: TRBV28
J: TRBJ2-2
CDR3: CASNGVASGFGELFF

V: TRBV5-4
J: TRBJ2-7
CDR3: CASSKWTGGDEQYF

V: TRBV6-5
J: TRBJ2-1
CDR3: CASSRTGPNNEQFF

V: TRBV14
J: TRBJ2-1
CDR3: CASSQLTSGAYNEQFF

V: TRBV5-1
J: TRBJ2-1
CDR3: CASSPGGGTSGNEQFF

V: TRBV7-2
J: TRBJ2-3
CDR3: CASSFLAGGGDTQYF

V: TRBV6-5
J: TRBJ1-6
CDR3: CASSYVGSPYNSPLHF

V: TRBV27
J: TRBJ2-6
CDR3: CASSLTRGTSGANVLTF

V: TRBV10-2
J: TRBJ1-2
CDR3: CASSVGQKYGYTF

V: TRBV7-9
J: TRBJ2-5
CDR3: CASSLRGGIVETQYF

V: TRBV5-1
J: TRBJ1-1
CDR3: CASSWGGQWKGVNTKAFF

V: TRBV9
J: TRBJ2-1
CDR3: CASSAPRGLTSYNEQFF

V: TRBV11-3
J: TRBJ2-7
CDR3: CASSLESGGEQYF

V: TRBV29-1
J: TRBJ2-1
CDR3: CSVRRLAGDEQFF

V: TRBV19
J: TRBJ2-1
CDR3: CASSDKGLGNEQFF

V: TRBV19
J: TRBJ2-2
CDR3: CASSLGQGDTGELFF